A selection of T cell receptor beta chains follows, all from one sample in a study of cytomegalovirus exposure and HLA in healthy donors. TCRdb keeps only in-frame clones here, not all; method: immunoSEQ multiplex PCR. The sample carries roughly 200,000 clones, less than 85% recorded once. Sequenced: PBMCs. All receptors come from a girl aged 10-17 years in good health and CMV-seropositive. Both conserved end residues are part of each CDR3. A D gene is named only where the DNA matches it firmly. The size field is filled for only some rows; it gives once, few, many or a size class.

size	V	D	J	DNA	CDR3
few	TRBV5-1	TRBD1	TRBJ1-1	TGCGCCAGCAGCTCGGGACAGGAGAACACTGAAGCTTTCTTT	CASSSGQENTEAFF
NA	TRBV11-3	TRBD1	TRBJ2-7	TGTGCCAGCAGCGGAAGCGGGACAGGGGGTTACGAGCAGTACTTC	CASSGSGTGGYEQYF
NA	TRBV5-6	NA	TRBJ2-7	TGTGCCAGCAGCTTGGTATCAGAAGTCGAGCAGTACTTC	CASSLVSEVEQYF
NA	TRBV5-8	NA	TRBJ2-7	TGTGCCAGCAGCCCCCGGTCGGAGCAGTACTTC	CASSPRSEQYF
few	TRBV6-4	TRBD2	TRBJ2-1	TGTGCCAGCAGTGACAATAGCGGGGGATACAATGAGCAGTTCTTC	CASSDNSGGYNEQFF
NA	TRBV27	NA	TRBJ1-4	TGTGCCAGCAGTCGCCCAGGTGGCCGTCTTGGTGAAAAACTGTTTTTT	CASSRPGGRLGEKLFF
NA	TRBV6-1	NA	TRBJ2-5	TGTGCCGGGGGGGAGACCCAGTACTTC	CAGGETQYF
NA	TRBV25-1	NA	TRBJ1-5	TGTGCCAGCAGTGAGTACTATAGCAATCAGCCCCAGCATTTT	CASSEYYSNQPQHF
NA	TRBV27	NA	TRBJ1-1	TGTGCCAGCAGTTTAAGCGCGCAGGGTGGCGAAGCTTTCTTT	CASSLSAQGGEAFF
NA	TRBV5-4	TRBD1	TRBJ1-2	TGTGCCAGCAGGCAGGGGGCCAACTATGGCTACACCTTC	CASRQGANYGYTF
once	TRBV5-1	TRBD2	TRBJ2-2	TGCGCCAGCAGCTTTCCTAGCGGGACCGGGGAGCTGTTTTTT	CASSFPSGTGELFF
NA	TRBV7-2	NA	TRBJ2-5	TGTGCCAGCAGCTTAGATTTGATTGGGGGGAAGACCCAGTACTTC	CASSLDLIGGKTQYF
NA	TRBV30	NA	TRBJ1-2	TGTGCCTGGAGTGGAAGCAGCACAGGGGGCTACACCTTC	CAWSGSSTGGYTF
NA	TRBV4-2	NA	TRBJ2-7	TGTGCCAGCAGCCAAGAGACTGGGGGCGCCGGGACGGGTTCCTACGAGCAGTACTTC	CASSQETGGAGTGSYEQYF
NA	TRBV30	TRBD1	TRBJ2-1	TGTGCCTGGGGTGGACAGGGGGACAATGAGCAGTTCTTC	CAWGGQGDNEQFF
NA	TRBV11-2	NA	TRBJ1-6	TGTGCCAGCAGCGCGCGCGGTGAGCCCTATAATTCACCCCTCCACTTT	CASSARGEPYNSPLHF
once	TRBV12-5	NA	TRBJ2-3	TGTGCTAGTGCCTCGAAAGGACAGAGGGACACAGATACGCAGTATTTT	CASASKGQRDTDTQYF
NA	TRBV2	TRBD1	TRBJ2-3	TGTGCCAGCAGTGAAGGTCCCGGGACAGGCACAGATACGCAGTATTTT	CASSEGPGTGTDTQYF
NA	TRBV7-9	NA	TRBJ1-2	TGTGCCAGCAGCCGGGGGGGGGATGGGCCCCTCAGAGGAGGCAACACCTTC	CASSRGGDGPLRGGNTF
few	TRBV7-2	NA	TRBJ2-3	TGTGCCAGCAGCTTACCTATCACAGATACGCAGTATTTT	CASSLPITDTQYF
once	TRBV4-1	TRBD1	TRBJ1-1	TGCGCCAGCAGACCCCTTTACGGGACAGGGGAGGTTGAAGCTTTCTTT	CASRPLYGTGEVEAFF
NA	TRBV7-7	NA	TRBJ2-1	TGTGCCAGCAGCCCTAACCTAGCGAGCTCCTACAATGAGCAGTTCTTC	CASSPNLASSYNEQFF
NA	TRBV11-2	NA	TRBJ1-1	TGTGCCAGCAGCTTAGGGAGGGGCCTGGTGAACACTGAAGCTTTCTTT	CASSLGRGLVNTEAFF
NA	TRBV7-8	TRBD1	TRBJ2-7	TGTGCCAGCAGCTTTAGCCGGACAGGGGGCAGCGAGCAGTACTTC	CASSFSRTGGSEQYF
NA	TRBV7-2	TRBD2	TRBJ2-1	TGTGCCAGCAGCTTAAGTGCGGGGGGGTACAATGAGCAGTTCTTC	CASSLSAGGYNEQFF
NA	TRBV30	TRBD2	TRBJ2-7	TGTGCCTGGAGTCCCGGGACTAGGGAAGCCGAGCAGTACTTC	CAWSPGTREAEQYF
NA	TRBV18	TRBD2	TRBJ2-2	TGTGCCAGCTCCCGAAAAGCGGGGGAGGACACCGGGGAGCTGTTTTTT	CASSRKAGEDTGELFF
NA	TRBV7-2	TRBD2	TRBJ2-7	TGTGCCAGCAGGAAAAGACAGGGGACTAGCGGGGACTTCTCCTACGAGCAGTACTTC	CASRKRQGTSGDFSYEQYF
NA	TRBV7-8	NA	TRBJ1-1	TGTGCCAGCAGCTCCTCCGGGACTCTGAACACTGAAGCTTTCTTT	CASSSSGTLNTEAFF
NA	TRBV9	TRBD2	TRBJ2-5	TGTGCCAGCAGTAGCGGGGGGCAAGAGACCCAGTACTTC	CASSSGGQETQYF
NA	TRBV4-3	NA	TRBJ2-1	TGCGCCAGCAGCCAAGGGGCCCCGGGGGGCGATGAGCAGTTCTTC	CASSQGAPGGDEQFF